Sequencing of this T cell receptor (beta chain) was carried out in a study of T-cell memory formation after mild COVID-19. The study, taken as a whole, reports: Later expanders leaned CD4+, whereas clones that contracted between day 15 and 85 were balanced CD4/CD8.

In the case of this clonotype: The target antigen is unknown.

Libraries for TCRalpha and TCRbeta carried sample barcodes and unique molecular identifiers via 5'RACE. TCRdb processed the 5' RACE reads anew with MiXCR; each CDR3 protein has one entry. This table holds tens of thousands of distinct CDR3 sequences, nearly 25% found once. The CDR3 runs to 14 residues. Germline CDR1 reads MNHEY; CDR2 reads SMNVEV (reference sequence). Trimming removed 6 bases from V and 5 bases from J; junction bases left unmatched: 9. The sample taken for sequencing was PBMCs or a T cell subset sorted from them (not recorded which). The sequence was collected from a man between 18 and 29 years old who had mild COVID-19 (a few samples of this study predate the infection). Cell type and time point are not known. The chain employs TRBV27 and TRBJ2-7; 8 bases line up with TRBD2. The CDR3 sequence: CASSALGLDHEQYF. DNA for the CDR3: TGTGCCAGCAGCGCCCTGGGACTAGACCACGAGCAGTACTTC.